This T cell receptor (beta chain) was recovered during a study of OX40 agonist ivuxolimab in advanced cancers. Study-wide points: Antigen specificity remained undetermined for the expanded peripheral T cells.

CDR3 length equals 16 residues. V gave up 5 bases and J gave up 5 bases; unmatched junction bases: 10. Per the germline V gene, CDR1 is SGHNT and CDR2 is YENEEA. Baseline, cycle 4 day 1, and cycle 7 day 1 were the blood sampling points. With respect to this clone: No antigen is known for it.

Produced via immunoSEQ multiplex PCR; TCRdb's table is partial and in-frame only. The top ten hold about 5% of the sample, which has tens of thousands of clones, almost 85% seen once. The sequence came from an adult with an advanced solid tumor such as melanoma, head and neck, liver or kidney cancer. The starting material was CD4+ or CD8+ T cells sorted from blood, obtained in a trial of the OX40 agonist ivuxolimab. The rearrangement joins TRBV11-3 to TRBJ2-5, with TRBD1 identical over 11 bases. The CDR3 here is CASSPGTGGRWETQYF. Written as DNA, the CDR3 is TGTGCCAGCAGCCCGGGGACAGGGGGTCGGTGGGAGACCCAGTACTTC.